One sample yielded the 7 T cell receptor beta chains listed below, sequenced in a study of T cells after somatic rescue of genetic block. The assay was immunoSEQ multiplex PCR, and TCRdb's table has in-frame clones only and misses some. Among under 15,000 clones listed, approximately 70% were seen once. Sequencing input: peripheral blood mononuclear cells (PBMCs). Receptors were obtained from a boy younger than 18.

The chain is built from TRBV5-6 and TRBJ2-2; 8 bases map to TRBD2. The V segment lost 3 bases and the J segment 1 base; nucleotides outside the gene matches: 5. Germline loops: CDR1 SGHDT, CDR2 YYEEEE. The CDR3 is 16 residues long. The CDR3 coding sequence is TGTGCCAGCAGCTCTACTAGCGGTTTGAACACCGGGGAGCTGTTTTTT. It encodes CASSSTSGLNTGELFF.

The chain joins TRBV7-3 to TRBJ2-3; maybe TRBD2 (6 bases). Trimming removed 2 bases from V and 6 bases from J, with 18 bases in between. CDR1 and CDR2 from the germline V gene are SGHTA and FQGTGA. This CDR3 is built from 16 residues. The CDR3 coding sequence is TGTGCCAGCAGCTTAGGGCCGGTGGTACGGGGGGATACGCAGTATTTT. It encodes CASSLGPVVRGDTQYF. The full variable domain, in which reference TRBV7-3 and TRBJ2-3 provide the parts outside the CDR3, is GAGVSQTPSNKVTEKGKYVELRCDPISGHTALYWYRQSLGQGPEFLIYFQGTGAADDSGLPNDRFFAVRPEGSVSTLKIQRTERGDSAVYLCASSLGPVVRGDTQYFGPGTRLTVL.

A few counts support this clone. J is TRBJ2-1 and V is TRBV9, with D hard to call. Trimming took off 0 bases at V and 5 bases at J, with 12 bases between the two ends. The germline gives CDR1 SGDLS, CDR2 YYNGEE. This CDR3 spans 15 amino acids. As DNA, the CDR3 is TGTGCCAGCAGCGTAGACTTGCTTTCGAACAATGAGCAGTTCTTC. Protein sequence: CASSVDLLSNNEQFF.

V and J are TRBV14 and TRBJ1-4; D might be TRBD1 (5 bases). The V gene's germline CDR1 is SGHDN and CDR2 FVKESK. The CDR3 has 17 residues. Trimming stripped 6 bases from V and 2 bases from J, with 19 bases between. The CDR3 loop is CASSRSPGRLTNEKLFF. DNA for the CDR3: TGTGCCAGCAGTCGATCCCCGGGACGCCTGACTAATGAAAAACTGTTTTTT.

The chain is built from TRBV19 and TRBJ1-5; TRBD1 might be the D (6 bases). Trimming removed 2 bases from V and 2 bases from J, with 13 bases in between. Germline CDR1 is LNHDA and CDR2 is SQIVND (reference sequence). This CDR3 spans 16 amino acids. In DNA form, the CDR3 reads TGTGCCAGTAGTATAACAGGGACGTCGGGCAATCAGCCCCAGCATTTT. Translating gives CASSITGTSGNQPQHF.

The genes are TRBV14 and TRBJ2-3, with D possibly TRBD1 on 6 matching bases. The CDR3 runs to 14 residues. Germline CDR1 and CDR2: SGHDN and FVKESK. Trimming took off 3 bases at V and 1 base at J, with 8 bases between the two ends. CDR3 sequence reads: CASSHWTGTDTQYF. Written as DNA, the CDR3 is TGTGCCAGCAGCCATTGGACAGGCACAGATACGCAGTATTTT.

V gene TRBV7-8 combines with J gene TRBJ2-3, with D perhaps matching TRBD1 or TRBD2 (6 bases each). The germline CDR1 and CDR2 sequences are SGHVS and FQNEAQ. The CDR3 length is 16 residues. The ends were cut back, 5 bases at V and 4 bases at J, with 19 bases in the middle. CDR3 sequence: CASSVVGGYSPDTQYF. Here the CDR3 DNA reads TGTGCCAGCAGCGTCGTCGGGGGCTATTCCCCAGATACGCAGTATTTT.